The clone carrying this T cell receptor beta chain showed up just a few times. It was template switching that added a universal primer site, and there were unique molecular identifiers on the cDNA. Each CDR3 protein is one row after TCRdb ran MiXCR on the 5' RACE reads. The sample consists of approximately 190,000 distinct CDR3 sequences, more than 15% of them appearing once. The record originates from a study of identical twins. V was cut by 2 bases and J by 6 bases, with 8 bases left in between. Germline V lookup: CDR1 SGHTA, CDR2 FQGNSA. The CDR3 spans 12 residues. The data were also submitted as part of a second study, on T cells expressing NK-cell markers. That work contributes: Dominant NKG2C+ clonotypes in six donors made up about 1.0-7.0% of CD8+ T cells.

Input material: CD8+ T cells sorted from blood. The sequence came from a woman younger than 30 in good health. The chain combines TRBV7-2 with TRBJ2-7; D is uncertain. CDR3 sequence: CASSLPPGEQYF. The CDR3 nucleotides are TGTGCCAGCAGCTTACCGCCCGGCGAGCAGTACTTC.